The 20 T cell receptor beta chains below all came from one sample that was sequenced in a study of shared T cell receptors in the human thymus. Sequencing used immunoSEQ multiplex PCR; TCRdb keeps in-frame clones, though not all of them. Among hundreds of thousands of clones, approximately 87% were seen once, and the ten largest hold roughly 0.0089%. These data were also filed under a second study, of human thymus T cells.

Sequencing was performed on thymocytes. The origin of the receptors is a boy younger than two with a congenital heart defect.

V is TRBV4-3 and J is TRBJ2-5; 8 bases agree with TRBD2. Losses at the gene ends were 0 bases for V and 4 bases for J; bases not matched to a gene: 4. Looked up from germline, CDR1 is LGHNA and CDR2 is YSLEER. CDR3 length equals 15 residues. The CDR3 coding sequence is TGCGCCAGCAGCCAAGACCCTAGCGGGCTAGAGACCCAGTACTTC. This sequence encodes CASSQDPSGLETQYF.

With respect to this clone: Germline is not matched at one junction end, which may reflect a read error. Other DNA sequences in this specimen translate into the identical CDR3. The CDR3 region is CASTFVRSLSYNSPLHF. The CDR3 DNA sequence: TGTGCCAGCACCTTTGTGAGATCCCTCTCCTATAATTCCCCCCTCCACTTT. The J gene is TRBJ1-6, the V gene TRBV28; D gene ambiguous. The CDR3 totals 17 residues. Per the germline V gene, CDR1 is MDHEN and CDR2 is SYDVKM.

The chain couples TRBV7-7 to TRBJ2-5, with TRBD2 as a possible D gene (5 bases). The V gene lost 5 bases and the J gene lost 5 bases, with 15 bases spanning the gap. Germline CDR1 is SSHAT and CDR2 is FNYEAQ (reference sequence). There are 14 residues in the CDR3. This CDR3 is CASSANVPGETQYF. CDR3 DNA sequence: TGTGCCAGCAGCGCGAACGTTCCGGGGGAGACCCAGTACTTC.

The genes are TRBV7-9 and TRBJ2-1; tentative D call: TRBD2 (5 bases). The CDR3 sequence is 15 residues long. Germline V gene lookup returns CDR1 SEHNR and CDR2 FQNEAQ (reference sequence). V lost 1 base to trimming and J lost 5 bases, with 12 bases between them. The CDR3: CASSLVGIGDNEQFF. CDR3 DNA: TGTGCCAGCAGCTTAGTCGGGATTGGGGACAATGAGCAGTTCTTC.

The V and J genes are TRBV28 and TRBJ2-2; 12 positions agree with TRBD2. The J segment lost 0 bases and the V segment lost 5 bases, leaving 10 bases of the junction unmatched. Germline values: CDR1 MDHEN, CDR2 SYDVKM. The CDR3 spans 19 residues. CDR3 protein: CASSRLGLAGPANTGELFF. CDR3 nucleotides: TGTGCCAGCAGTCGCCTGGGACTAGCGGGTCCTGCGAACACCGGGGAGCTGTTTTTT.

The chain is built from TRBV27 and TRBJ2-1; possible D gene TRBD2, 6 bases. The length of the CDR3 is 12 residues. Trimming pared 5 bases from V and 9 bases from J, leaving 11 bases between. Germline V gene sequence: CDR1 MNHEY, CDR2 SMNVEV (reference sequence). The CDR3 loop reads CASSLISGEQFF. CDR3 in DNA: TGTGCCAGCAGTCTAATTAGCGGTGAGCAGTTCTTC.

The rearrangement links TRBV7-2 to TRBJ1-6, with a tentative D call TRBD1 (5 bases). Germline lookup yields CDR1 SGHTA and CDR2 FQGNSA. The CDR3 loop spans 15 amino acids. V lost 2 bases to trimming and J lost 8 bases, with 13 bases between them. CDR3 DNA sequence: TGTGCCAGCAGCTTACGATCCGCGGGGGATTCACCCCTCCACTTT. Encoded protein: CASSLRSAGDSPLHF.

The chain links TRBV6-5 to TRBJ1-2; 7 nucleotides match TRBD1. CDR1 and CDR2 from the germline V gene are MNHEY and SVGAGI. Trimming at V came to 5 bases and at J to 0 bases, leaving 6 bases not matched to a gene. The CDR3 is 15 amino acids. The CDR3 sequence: CASSQGTDANYGYTF. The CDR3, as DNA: TGTGCCAGCAGTCAAGGGACAGATGCTAACTATGGCTACACCTTC.

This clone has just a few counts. The DNA of the CDR3 is TGTGCCAGCAGAGAGAGGACAGGGGAGCTGTTTTTT. It encodes CASRERTGELFF. V usage is TRBV6-1 and J usage is TRBJ2-2; a possible D gene is TRBD1 (5 bases). Germline assignment: CDR1 MNHNS and CDR2 SASEGT. This CDR3 is 12 amino acids long. V was clipped by 6 bases and J by 8 bases, with 10 bases between them.

The DNA of the CDR3 is TGCGCCAGCAGCCCGGGGGCGGGGGTCGGCTCTGGGGCCAACGTCCTGACTTTC. It specifies CASSPGAGVGSGANVLTF. The J gene is TRBJ2-6, the V gene TRBV5-1, with D possibly matching TRBD2 (7 bases). The CDR3 contains 18 residues. From germline, CDR1 is SGHRS and CDR2 YFSETQ. Trimming left V 4 bases short and J 0 bases short, with 17 bases between.

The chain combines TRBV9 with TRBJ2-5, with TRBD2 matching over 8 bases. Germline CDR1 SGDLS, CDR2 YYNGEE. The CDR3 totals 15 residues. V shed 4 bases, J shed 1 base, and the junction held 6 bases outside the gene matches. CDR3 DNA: TGTGCCAGCAGCCAGAGCGGGGGCACCCAAGAGACCCAGTACTTC. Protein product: CASSQSGGTQETQYF.

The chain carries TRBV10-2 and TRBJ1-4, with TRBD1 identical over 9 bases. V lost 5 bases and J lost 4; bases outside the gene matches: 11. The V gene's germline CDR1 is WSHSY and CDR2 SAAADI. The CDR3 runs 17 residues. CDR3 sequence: CASSSDRGAKGNEKLFF. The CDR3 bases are TGCGCCAGCAGTAGTGACAGGGGGGCGAAGGGTAATGAAAAACTGTTTTTT.

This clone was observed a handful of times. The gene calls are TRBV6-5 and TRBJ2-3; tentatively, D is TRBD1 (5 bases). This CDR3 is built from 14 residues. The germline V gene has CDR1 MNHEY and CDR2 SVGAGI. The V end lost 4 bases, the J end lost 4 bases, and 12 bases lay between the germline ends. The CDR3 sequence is CASSFQGSSDTQYF. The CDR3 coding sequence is TGTGCCAGCAGTTTTCAGGGAAGTTCAGATACGCAGTATTTT.

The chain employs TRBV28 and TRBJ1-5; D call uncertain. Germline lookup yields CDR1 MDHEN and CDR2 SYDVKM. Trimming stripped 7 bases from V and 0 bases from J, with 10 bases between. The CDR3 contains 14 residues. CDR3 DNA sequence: TGTGCCAGCAACAGCAAGTATAGCAATCAGCCCCAGCATTTT. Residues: CASNSKYSNQPQHF. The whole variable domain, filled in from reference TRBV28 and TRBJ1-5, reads DVKVTQSSRYLVKRTGEKVFLECVQDMDHENMFWYRQDPGLGLRLIYFSYDVKMKEKGDIPEGYSVSREKKERFSLILESASTNQTSMYLCASNSKYSNQPQHFGDGTRLSIL.

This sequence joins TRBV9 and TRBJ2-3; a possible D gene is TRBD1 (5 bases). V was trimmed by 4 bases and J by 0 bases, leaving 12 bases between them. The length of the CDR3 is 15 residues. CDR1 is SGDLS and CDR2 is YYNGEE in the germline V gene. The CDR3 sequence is CASSPSGQSTDTQYF. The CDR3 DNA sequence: TGTGCCAGCAGCCCTTCAGGGCAGAGCACAGATACGCAGTATTTT.

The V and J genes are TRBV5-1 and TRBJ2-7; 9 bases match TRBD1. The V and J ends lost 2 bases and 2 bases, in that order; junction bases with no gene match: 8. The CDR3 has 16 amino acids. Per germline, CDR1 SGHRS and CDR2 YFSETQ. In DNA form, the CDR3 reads TGCGCCAGCAGCTTCACTTTGGGACAGGGTCCCTACGAGCAGTACTTC. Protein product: CASSFTLGQGPYEQYF.

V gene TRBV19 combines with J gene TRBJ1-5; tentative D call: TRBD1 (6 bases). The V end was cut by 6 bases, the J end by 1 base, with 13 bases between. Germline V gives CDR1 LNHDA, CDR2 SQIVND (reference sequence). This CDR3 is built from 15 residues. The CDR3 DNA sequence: TGTGCCAGTAGCTCGACAGGACTGAGCAATCAGCCCCAGCATTTT. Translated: CASSSTGLSNQPQHF.

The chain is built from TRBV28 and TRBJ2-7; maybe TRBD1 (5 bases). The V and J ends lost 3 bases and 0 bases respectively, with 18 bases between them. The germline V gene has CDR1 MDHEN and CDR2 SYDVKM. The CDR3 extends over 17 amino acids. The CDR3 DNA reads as TGTGCCAGCAGTTTTGGAGTTCTTAGGGGTAACTCCTACGAGCAGTACTTC. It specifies CASSFGVLRGNSYEQYF.

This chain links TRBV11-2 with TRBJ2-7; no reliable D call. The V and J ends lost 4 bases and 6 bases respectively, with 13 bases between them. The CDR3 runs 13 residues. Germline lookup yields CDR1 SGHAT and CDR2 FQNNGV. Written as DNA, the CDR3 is TGTGCCAGCAGCTCCTACAGTGTGTTCGAGCAGTACTTC. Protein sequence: CASSSYSVFEQYF.

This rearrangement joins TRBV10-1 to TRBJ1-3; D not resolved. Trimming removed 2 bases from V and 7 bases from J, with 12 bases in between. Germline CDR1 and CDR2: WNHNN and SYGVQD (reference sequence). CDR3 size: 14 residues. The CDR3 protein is CASSEGPKRNTIYF. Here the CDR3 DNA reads TGCGCCAGCAGTGAGGGGCCGAAGCGGAACACCATATATTTT.